This TCR beta chain comes out of a study of cytotoxic CD8 clonotypes in ibrutinib-treated CLL. Study-level background: Average yields of approximately 260,000 productive templates and 94,082 productive rearrangements characterized the samples. Points from the study as a whole: Sustained-remission patients were sampled at different times than progressing patients were. Clonality at baseline surpassed age-matched healthy donors and tracked circulating CD8+ T-cell counts. Public clonotypes were uncommon and contracted or stayed stable on treatment.

Data came from immunoSEQ multiplex PCR; TCRdb stores just in-frame clones and leaves some out. Of fewer than 400,000 clones listed, roughly two thirds are singletons. Only a few counts were recorded for this clone. The antigen is unknown. V was cut by 6 bases and J by 0 bases, with 13 bases left in between. This CDR3 has 15 residues. Looked up from germline, CDR1 is WSHSY and CDR2 is SAAADI. This clonotype originated in a human donor with chronic lymphocytic leukemia. The sample was PBMCs, taken after 36 months of ibrutinib treatment. V is TRBV10-2 and J is TRBJ2-3, with D tentatively TRBD1 (6 bases). The CDR3 reads CASRPDRSSTDTQYF. CDR3 DNA sequence: TGCGCCAGCAGACCGGACAGATCTAGCACAGATACGCAGTATTTT.